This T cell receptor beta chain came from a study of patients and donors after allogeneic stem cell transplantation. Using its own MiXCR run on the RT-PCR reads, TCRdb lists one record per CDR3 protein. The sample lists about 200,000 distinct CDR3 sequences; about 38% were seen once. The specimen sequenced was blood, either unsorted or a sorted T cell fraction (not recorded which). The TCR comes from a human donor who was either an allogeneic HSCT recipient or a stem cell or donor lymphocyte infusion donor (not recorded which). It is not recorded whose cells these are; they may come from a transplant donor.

CDR3 region: CSATLHGGFQETQYF. CDR3 bases: TGCAGTGCCACACTGCACGGGGGGTTCCAAGAGACCCAGTACTTC. J is TRBJ2-5 and V is TRBV20-1; TRBD2 aligns across 7 bases. CDR3 length equals 15 residues. The trim removed 6 bases at V and 1 base at J, leaving 11 bases unmatched. Germline assignment: CDR1 DFQATT and CDR2 SNEGSKA (reference sequence).